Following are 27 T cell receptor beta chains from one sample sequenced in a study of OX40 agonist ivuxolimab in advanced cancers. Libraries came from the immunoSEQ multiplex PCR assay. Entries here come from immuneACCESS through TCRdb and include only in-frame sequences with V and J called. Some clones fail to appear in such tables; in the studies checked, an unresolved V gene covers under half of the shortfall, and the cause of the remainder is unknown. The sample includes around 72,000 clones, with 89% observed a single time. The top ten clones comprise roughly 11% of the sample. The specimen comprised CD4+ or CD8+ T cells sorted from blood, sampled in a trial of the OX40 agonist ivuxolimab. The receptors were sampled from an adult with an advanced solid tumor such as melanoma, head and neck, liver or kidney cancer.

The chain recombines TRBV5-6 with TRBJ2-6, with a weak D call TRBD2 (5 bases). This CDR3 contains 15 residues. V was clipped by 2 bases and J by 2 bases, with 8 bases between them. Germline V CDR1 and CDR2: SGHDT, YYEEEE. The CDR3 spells CASSLTGAGANVLTF. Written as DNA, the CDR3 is TGTGCCAGCAGCTTAACCGGGGCTGGGGCCAACGTCCTGACTTTC. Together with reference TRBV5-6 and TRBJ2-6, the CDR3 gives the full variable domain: DAGVTQSPTHLIKTRGQQVTLRCSPKSGHDTVSWYQQALGQGPQFIFQYYEEEERQRGNFPDRFSGHQFPNYSSELNVNALLLGDSALYLCASSLTGAGANVLTFGAGSRLTVL.

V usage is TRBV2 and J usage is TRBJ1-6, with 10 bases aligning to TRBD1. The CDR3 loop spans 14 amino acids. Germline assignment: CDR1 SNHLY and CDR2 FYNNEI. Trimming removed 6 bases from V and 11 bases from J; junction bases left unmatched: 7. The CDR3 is CASSVRQGAAPLHF. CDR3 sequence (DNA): TGTGCCAGCAGCGTCAGACAGGGGGCAGCACCCCTCCACTTT.

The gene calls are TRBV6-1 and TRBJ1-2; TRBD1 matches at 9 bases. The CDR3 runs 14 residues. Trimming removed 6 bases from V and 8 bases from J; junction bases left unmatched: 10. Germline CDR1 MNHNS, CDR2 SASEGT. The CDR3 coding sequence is TGTGCCAGCAGATTAGGGACAGGGATCGGCGGCTACACCTTC. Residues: CASRLGTGIGGYTF.

CDR3 loop: CASSLPGTLGWYEQYF. The CDR3 DNA reads as TGTGCCAGCAGCTTGCCCGGGACCCTTGGATGGTACGAGCAGTACTTC. The chain has TRBV5-4 and TRBJ2-7, with D perhaps matching TRBD1 or TRBD2 (5 bases each). In germline, CDR1 is SGHNT, CDR2 YYREEE (reference sequence). The germline V and J ends were trimmed by 1 base and 4 bases, with 18 bases remaining between them. The CDR3 totals 16 residues. Looking up the rest from reference TRBV5-4 and TRBJ2-7 gives the full variable domain: ETGVTQSPTHLIKTRGQQVTLRCSSQSGHNTVSWYQQALGQGPQFIFQYYREEENGRGNFPPRFSGLQFPNYSSELNVNALELDDSALYLCASSLPGTLGWYEQYFGPGTRLTVT.

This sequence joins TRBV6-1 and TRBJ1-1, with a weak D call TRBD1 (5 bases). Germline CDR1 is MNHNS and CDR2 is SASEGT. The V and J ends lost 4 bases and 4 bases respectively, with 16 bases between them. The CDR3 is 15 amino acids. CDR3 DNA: TGTGCCAGCAGTGGGGCAGGGAGGATTGGCACTGAAGCTTTCTTT. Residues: CASSGAGRIGTEAFF.

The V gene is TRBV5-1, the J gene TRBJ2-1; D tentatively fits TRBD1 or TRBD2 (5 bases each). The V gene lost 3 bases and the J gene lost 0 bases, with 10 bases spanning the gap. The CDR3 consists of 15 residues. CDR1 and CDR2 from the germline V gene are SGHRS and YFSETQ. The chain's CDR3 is CASSWDASSYNEQFF. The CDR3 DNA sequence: TGCGCCAGCAGCTGGGACGCCAGCTCCTACAATGAGCAGTTCTTC.

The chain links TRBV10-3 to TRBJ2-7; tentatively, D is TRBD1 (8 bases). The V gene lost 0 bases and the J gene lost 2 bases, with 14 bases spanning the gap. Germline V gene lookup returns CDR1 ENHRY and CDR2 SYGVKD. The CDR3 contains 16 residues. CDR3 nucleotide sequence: TGTGCCATCAGTGAGTCGCGGACAGGGAGGGCCTACGAGCAGTACTTC. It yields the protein CAISESRTGRAYEQYF.

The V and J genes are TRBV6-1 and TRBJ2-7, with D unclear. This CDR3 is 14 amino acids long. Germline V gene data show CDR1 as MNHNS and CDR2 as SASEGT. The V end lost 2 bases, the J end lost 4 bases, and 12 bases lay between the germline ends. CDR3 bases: TGTGCCAGCAGTGAATGGCACGACCTATACGAGCAGTACTTC. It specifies CASSEWHDLYEQYF.

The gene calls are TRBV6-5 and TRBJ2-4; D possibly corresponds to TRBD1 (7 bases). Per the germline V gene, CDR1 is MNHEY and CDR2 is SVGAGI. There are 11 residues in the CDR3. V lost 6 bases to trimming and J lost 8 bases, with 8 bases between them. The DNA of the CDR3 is TGTGCCAGCAGCAGGGGGGACATTCAGTACTTC. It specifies CASSRGDIQYF.

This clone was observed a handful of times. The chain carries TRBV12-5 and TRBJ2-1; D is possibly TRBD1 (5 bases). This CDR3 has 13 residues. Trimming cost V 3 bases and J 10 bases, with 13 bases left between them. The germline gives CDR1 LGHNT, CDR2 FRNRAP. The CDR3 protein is CASGFSDSREQFF. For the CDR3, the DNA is TGTGCTAGTGGTTTCTCTGACAGCAGGGAGCAGTTCTTC.

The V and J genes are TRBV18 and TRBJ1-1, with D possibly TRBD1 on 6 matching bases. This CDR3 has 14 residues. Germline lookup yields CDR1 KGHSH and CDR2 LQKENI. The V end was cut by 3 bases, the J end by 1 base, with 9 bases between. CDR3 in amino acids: CASSPSTGNTEAFF. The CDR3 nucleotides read TGTGCCAGCTCACCCTCGACAGGGAACACTGAAGCTTTCTTT.

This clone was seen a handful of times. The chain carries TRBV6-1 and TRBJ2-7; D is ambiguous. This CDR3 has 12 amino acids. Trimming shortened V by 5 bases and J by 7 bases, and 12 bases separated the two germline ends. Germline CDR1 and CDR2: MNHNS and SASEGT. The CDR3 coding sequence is TGTGCCAGCAGTTTGGAAGGATGGGAGCAGTACTTC. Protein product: CASSLEGWEQYF.

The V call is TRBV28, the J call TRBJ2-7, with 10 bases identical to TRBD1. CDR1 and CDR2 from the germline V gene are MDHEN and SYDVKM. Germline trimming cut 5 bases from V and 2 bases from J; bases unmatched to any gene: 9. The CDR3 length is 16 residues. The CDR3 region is CASSPLSGTGAYEQYF. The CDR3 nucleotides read TGTGCCAGCAGTCCCCTCTCCGGGACAGGGGCCTACGAGCAGTACTTC.

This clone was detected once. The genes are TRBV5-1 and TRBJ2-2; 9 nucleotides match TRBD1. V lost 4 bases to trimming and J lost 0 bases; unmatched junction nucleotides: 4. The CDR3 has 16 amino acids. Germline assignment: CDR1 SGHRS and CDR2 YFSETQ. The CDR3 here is CASSNRDRANTGELFF. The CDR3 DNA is TGCGCCAGCAGCAATCGGGACAGGGCGAACACCGGGGAGCTGTTTTTT.

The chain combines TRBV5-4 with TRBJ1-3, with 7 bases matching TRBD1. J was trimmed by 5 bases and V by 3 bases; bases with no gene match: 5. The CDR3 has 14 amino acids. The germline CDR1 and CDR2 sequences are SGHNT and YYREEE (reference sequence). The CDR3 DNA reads TGTGCCAGCAGCTCCCAGGGGGGGAGAAACACCATATATTTT. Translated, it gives CASSSQGGRNTIYF.

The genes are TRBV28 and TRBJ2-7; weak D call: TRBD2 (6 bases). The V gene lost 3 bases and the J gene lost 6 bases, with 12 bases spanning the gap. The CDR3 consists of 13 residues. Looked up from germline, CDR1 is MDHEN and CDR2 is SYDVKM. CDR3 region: CASSLRGGFEQYF. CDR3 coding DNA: TGTGCCAGCAGTTTGCGGGGCGGATTCGAGCAGTACTTC.

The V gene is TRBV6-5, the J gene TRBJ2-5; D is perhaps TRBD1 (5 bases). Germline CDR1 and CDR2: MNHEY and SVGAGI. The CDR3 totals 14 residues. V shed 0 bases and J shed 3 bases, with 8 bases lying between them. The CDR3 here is CASSYSGPEETQYF. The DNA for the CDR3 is TGTGCCAGCAGTTACTCGGGGCCAGAAGAGACCCAGTACTTC.

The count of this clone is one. The CDR3 loop is CASSLMFGAGNEKLFF. The CDR3 nucleotides are TGTGCCAGCAGCTTAATGTTCGGGGCGGGGAATGAAAAACTGTTTTTT. The V call is TRBV7-2, the J call TRBJ1-4; possible D gene TRBD1, 5 bases. Trimming shortened V by 2 bases and J by 5 bases, and 15 bases separated the two germline ends. There are 16 residues in the CDR3. Germline CDR1 reads SGHTA; CDR2 reads FQGNSA.

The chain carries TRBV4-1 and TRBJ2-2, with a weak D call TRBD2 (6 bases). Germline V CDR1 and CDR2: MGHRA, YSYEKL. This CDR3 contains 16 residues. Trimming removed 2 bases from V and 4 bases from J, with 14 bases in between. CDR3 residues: CASSQFTGRGTGELFF. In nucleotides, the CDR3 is TGCGCCAGCAGCCAATTCACCGGGCGGGGCACCGGGGAGCTGTTTTTT.

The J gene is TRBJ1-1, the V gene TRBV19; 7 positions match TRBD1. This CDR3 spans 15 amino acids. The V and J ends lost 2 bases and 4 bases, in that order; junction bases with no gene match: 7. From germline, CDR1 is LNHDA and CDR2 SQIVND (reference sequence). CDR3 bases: TGTGCCAGTAGTATAACCAGGGGGTTGGGCACTGAAGCTTTCTTT. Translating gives CASSITRGLGTEAFF. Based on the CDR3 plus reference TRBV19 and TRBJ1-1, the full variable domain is DGGITQSPKYLFRKEGQNVTLSCEQNLNHDAMYWYRQDPGQGLRLIYYSQIVNDFQKGDIAEGYSVSREKKESFPLTVTSAQKNPTAFYLCASSITRGLGTEAFFGQGTRLTVV.

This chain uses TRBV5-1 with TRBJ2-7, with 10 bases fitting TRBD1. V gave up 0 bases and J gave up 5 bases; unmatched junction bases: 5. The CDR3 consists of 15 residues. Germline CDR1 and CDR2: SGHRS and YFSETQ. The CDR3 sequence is CASSLAGTGVHEQYF. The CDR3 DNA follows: TGCGCCAGCAGCTTGGCCGGGACAGGGGTCCACGAGCAGTACTTC.

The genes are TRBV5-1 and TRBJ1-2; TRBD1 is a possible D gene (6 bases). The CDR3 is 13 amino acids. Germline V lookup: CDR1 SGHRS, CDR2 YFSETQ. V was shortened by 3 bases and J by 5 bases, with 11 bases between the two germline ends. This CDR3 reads CASSSDSLYGYTF. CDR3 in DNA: TGCGCCAGCAGCTCGGACAGTTTATATGGCTACACCTTC.

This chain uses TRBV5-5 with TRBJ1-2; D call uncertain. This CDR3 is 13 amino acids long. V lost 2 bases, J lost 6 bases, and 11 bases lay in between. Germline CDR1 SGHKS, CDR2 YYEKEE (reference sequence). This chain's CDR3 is CASSFYQEHGYTF. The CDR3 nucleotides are TGTGCCAGCAGCTTTTACCAGGAGCATGGCTACACCTTC.

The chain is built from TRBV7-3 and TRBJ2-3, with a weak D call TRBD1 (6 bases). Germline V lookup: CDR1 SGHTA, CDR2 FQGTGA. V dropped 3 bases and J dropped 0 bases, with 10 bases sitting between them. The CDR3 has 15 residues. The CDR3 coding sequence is TGTGCCAGCAGCTTCCGGGGACACAGCACAGATACGCAGTATTTT. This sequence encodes CASSFRGHSTDTQYF.

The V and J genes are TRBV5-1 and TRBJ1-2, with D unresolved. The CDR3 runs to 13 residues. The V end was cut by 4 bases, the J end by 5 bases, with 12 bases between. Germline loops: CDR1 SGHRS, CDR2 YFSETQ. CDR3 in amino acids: CASSPRGLYGYTF. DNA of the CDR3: TGCGCCAGCAGCCCGAGAGGACTATATGGCTACACCTTC.

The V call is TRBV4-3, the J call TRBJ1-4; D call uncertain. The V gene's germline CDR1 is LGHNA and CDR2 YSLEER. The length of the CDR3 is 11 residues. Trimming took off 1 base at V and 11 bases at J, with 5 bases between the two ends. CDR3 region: CASSQVAKLFF. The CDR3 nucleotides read TGCGCCAGCAGCCAAGTTGCCAAACTGTTTTTT.

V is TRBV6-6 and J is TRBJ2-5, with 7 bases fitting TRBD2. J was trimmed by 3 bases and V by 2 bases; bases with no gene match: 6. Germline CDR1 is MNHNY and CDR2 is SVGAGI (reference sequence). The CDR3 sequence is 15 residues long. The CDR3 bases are TGTGCCAGCAGTTACCCCCACGCGGGGGAAGAGACCCAGTACTTC. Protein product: CASSYPHAGEETQYF.